This T cell receptor (beta chain) comes out of a study of OX40 agonist ivuxolimab in advanced cancers. Clones were read by immunoSEQ multiplex PCR, and TCRdb kept only the in-frame ones, dropping some. The table records 52,000 or so clones, 85% to 95% of them present only once. Trimming took 8 bases from V and 1 from J; bases not matched to a gene: 32. CDR1 is SNHLY, CDR2 FYNNEI, per germline. The CDR3 is 22 amino acids. This clone was counted once. The TCR originated in an adult with an advanced solid tumor such as melanoma, head and neck, liver or kidney cancer. The specimen comprised CD4+ or CD8+ T cells sorted from blood, sampled in a trial of the OX40 agonist ivuxolimab. The rearrangement joins TRBV2 to TRBJ2-7; 7 positions agree with TRBD1. The CDR3 coding sequence is TGTGCCAGCTACCTCCAGACAGGGATTGGTGAAACGAAGGCTTCCACGTCCTACGAGCAGTACTTC. Its translation: CASYLQTGIGETKASTSYEQYF.